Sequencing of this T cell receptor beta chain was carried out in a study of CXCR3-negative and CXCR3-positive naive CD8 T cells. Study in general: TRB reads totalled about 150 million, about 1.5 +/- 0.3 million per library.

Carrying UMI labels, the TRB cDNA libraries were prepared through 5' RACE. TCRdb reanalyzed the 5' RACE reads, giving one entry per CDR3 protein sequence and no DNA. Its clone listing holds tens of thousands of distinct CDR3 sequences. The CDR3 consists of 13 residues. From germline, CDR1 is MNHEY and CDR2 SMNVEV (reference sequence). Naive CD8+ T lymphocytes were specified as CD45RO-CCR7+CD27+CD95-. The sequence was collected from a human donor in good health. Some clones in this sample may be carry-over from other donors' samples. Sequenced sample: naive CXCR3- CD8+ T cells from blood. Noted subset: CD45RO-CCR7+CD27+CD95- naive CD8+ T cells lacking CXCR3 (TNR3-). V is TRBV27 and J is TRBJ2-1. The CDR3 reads CASSLYITAGQFF.